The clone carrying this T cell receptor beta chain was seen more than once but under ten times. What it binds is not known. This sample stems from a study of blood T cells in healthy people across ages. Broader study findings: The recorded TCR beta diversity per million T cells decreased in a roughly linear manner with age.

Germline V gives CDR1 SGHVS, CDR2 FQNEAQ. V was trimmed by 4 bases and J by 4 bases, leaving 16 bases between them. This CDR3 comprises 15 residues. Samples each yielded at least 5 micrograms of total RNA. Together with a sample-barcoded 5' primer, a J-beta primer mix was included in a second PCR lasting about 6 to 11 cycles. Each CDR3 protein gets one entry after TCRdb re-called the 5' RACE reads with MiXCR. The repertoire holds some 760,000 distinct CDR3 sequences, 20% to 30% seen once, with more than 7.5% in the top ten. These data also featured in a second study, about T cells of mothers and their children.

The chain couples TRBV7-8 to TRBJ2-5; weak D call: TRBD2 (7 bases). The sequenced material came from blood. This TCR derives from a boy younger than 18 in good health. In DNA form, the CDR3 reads TGTGCCAGCAGCTGGGGGGGGCAGCGAGGAGAGACCCAGTACTTC. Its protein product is CASSWGGQRGETQYF.